Following are 28 T cell receptor beta chains from one sample sequenced in a study of blood T cells in healthy people across ages. A second roughly 6 to 12 cycle PCR used barcoded and J-beta primers. TCRdb re-analysed the 5' RACE reads in MiXCR, keeping a single row per CDR3 protein. This table has 980,000 or so distinct CDR3 sequences, around 46% appearing once. Material for sequencing was blood. The receptors originated from a man under 40 in good health.

This clonotype appeared once. This chain connects TRBV6-2 or TRBV6-3 to TRBJ2-5, with D perhaps TRBD2 (5 bases). The J call may be mistaken, given a closer DNA end match to TRBJ2-7. Germline assignment: CDR1 MNHEY and CDR2 SVGEGT. The CDR3 spans 15 residues. The CDR3 DNA reads as TGTGCCAGCACCGAGGGAAGGGTACGATCCTACGAGCAGTACTTC. Translation: CASTEGRVRSYEQYF.

The chain carries TRBV6-2 or TRBV6-3 and TRBJ2-1; D not certain. V was shortened by 8 bases and J by 6 bases, with 23 bases between the two germline ends. The CDR3 is made up of 16 amino acids. The germline V gene has CDR1 MNHEY and CDR2 SVGEGT. In nucleotides, the CDR3 is TGTGCCAGCGTGGTTCGGCAGACAAAGTTGATCAATGAGCAGTTCTTC. Residues: CASVVRQTKLINEQFF.

This clonotype was recorded a few times. This rearrangement joins TRBV27 to TRBJ2-5, with TRBD2 matching over 10 bases. V lost 6 bases, J lost 5 bases, and 15 bases stayed unmatched. The CDR3 length is 17 residues. Germline CDR1 reads MNHEY; CDR2 reads SMNVEV (reference sequence). For the CDR3, the DNA is TGTGCCAGCAGGCTGGGGGGGATAGCGGGGGGTGGTGAGACCCAGTACTTC. This codes for CASRLGGIAGGGETQYF.

J is TRBJ2-1 and V is TRBV5-6; D is unresolved. This CDR3 has 15 residues. V lost 1 base to trimming and J lost 8 bases, with 16 bases between them. Germline CDR1 SGHDT, CDR2 YYEEEE. CDR3 nucleotide sequence: TGTGCCAGCAGCTTGACCGACGGTGTTTGGTATGAGCAGTTCTTC. Encoded protein: CASSLTDGVWYEQFF.

This clonotype was seen a handful of times. The CDR3: CASSPRQRTYEQYF. For the CDR3, the DNA is TGTGCCAGCAGCCCCCGACAGAGGACGTACGAGCAGTACTTC. This sequence joins TRBV7-2 and TRBJ2-7; a weak D match, TRBD1 (5 bases). Germline V gives CDR1 SGHTA, CDR2 FQGNSA. This CDR3 spans 14 amino acids. Between the trimmed V and J ends, which lost 5 bases and 4 bases, there was a span of 15 bases.

Concerning this clonotype itself: One junction end does not reproduce the germline sequence, and a read error may be involved. The chain couples TRBV12-3 or TRBV12-4 to TRBJ2-1; 8 nucleotides match TRBD1. The CDR3 length is 13 residues. CDR3 nucleotides: TGTACCAGCACCTGGACAGGGTCAGTTGAGCAGTTCTTC. Protein: CTSTWTGSVEQFF.

This clonotype has more than one count but fewer than ten. The chain carries TRBV5-1 and TRBJ2-1, with D maybe TRBD2 (5 bases). Germline loops: CDR1 SGHRS, CDR2 YFSETQ. The CDR3 contains 13 residues. The V and J ends lost 0 bases and 9 bases respectively, with 10 bases between them. CDR3 region: CASSLVVEGEQFF. DNA of the CDR3: TGCGCCAGCAGCTTGGTGGTCGAGGGTGAGCAGTTCTTC.

The rearrangement uses TRBV15 and TRBJ2-7; TRBD2 matches at 7 bases. The CDR3 is 15 residues long. Germline V gene sequence: CDR1 LNHNV, CDR2 YYDKDF (reference sequence). The V and J ends lost 4 bases and 3 bases, in that order; junction bases with no gene match: 9. The CDR3 coding sequence is TGTGCCACCAGCAAGGCGGCTAGCGGACTCTACGAGCAGTACTTC. It yields the protein CATSKAASGLYEQYF.

The rearrangement uses TRBV4-1 and TRBJ2-7; D might be TRBD2 (6 bases). The J call may be in error: the DNA end matches TRBJ2-5 better. This CDR3 is 14 amino acids long. CDR1 and CDR2 (germline): MGHRA, YSYEKL. CDR3 sequence: CASSPGAGQETQYF. CDR3 nucleotide sequence: TGCGCCAGCAGCCCCGGGGCGGGACAAGAGACCCAGTACTTC.

V gene TRBV25-1 combines with J gene TRBJ2-1; weak D call: TRBD1 (6 bases). The CDR3 sequence is 19 residues long. Per the germline V gene, CDR1 is MGHDK and CDR2 is SYGVNS. The V and J ends lost 2 bases and 0 bases respectively, with 20 bases between them. The CDR3 here is CASSEGIGGKTSSYNEQFF. The CDR3 nucleotides are TGTGCCAGCAGTGAAGGAATAGGGGGAAAAACGAGCTCCTACAATGAGCAGTTCTTC.

This chain links TRBV12-3 or TRBV12-4 with TRBJ2-1; D possibly corresponds to TRBD1 (6 bases). The CDR3 totals 13 residues. V lost 2 bases and J 5 bases, leaving 7 bases between the germline ends. As DNA, the CDR3 is TGTGCCAGCAGTTTAAGACAGGACAATGAGCAGTTCTTC. Encoded protein: CASSLRQDNEQFF.

This clonotype was seen more than once but under ten times. V is TRBV5-5 and J is TRBJ2-6; no clear D gene. Between the trimmed V and J ends, which lost 4 bases and 0 bases, there was a span of 11 bases. The CDR3 sequence is 16 residues long. Germline V CDR1 and CDR2: SGHKS, YYEKEE (reference sequence). As DNA, the CDR3 is TGTGCCAGCAGCCCCGTTGGTCCCTCTGGGGCCAACGTCCTGACTTTC. Its translation: CASSPVGPSGANVLTF.

The chain uses TRBV27 and TRBJ2-7; 7 bases agree with TRBD1. The CDR3 loop spans 17 amino acids. Losses at the gene ends were 5 bases for V and 5 bases for J; bases not matched to a gene: 18. CDR1 is MNHEY, CDR2 SMNVEV, per germline (reference sequence). The chain's CDR3 is CASSLRPGTVFRDEQYF. CDR3 coding DNA: TGTGCCAGCAGTCTCCGTCCCGGGACAGTATTTAGGGACGAGCAGTACTTC.

The V and J genes are TRBV6-5 and TRBJ2-3, with D maybe TRBD2 (7 bases). Trimming shortened V by 2 bases and J by 5 bases, and 8 bases separated the two germline ends. The CDR3 is 13 residues long. Germline CDR1 is MNHEY and CDR2 is SVGAGI. CDR3 nucleotide sequence: TGTGCCAGCAGTTACAGGGGGGGAGATACGCAGTATTTT. Amino acid sequence: CASSYRGGDTQYF.

This clonotype was seen a handful of times. This chain connects TRBV20-1 to TRBJ2-7; no firm D call. Between the trimmed V and J ends, which lost 2 bases and 6 bases, there was a span of 5 bases. From germline, CDR1 is DFQATT and CDR2 SNEGSKA (reference sequence). This CDR3 has 10 amino acids. Here the CDR3 reads CSARIVEQYF. Here the CDR3 DNA reads TGCAGTGCTAGAATTGTCGAGCAGTACTTC.

This rearrangement joins TRBV6-1 to TRBJ2-7; TRBD2 is a possible D gene (5 bases). The germline gives CDR1 MNHNS, CDR2 SASEGT. The CDR3 is 12 residues long. Trimming cost V 2 bases and J 9 bases, with 11 bases left between them. The CDR3 DNA sequence: TGTGCCAGCAGTGAAAGCGGAGCGACGCAGTACTTC. Its translation is CASSESGATQYF.

The sample holds a few counts of this clonotype. V is TRBV3-1 and J is TRBJ2-3; 9 bases match TRBD2. The V gene end was trimmed by 4 bases and the J gene end by 2 bases; junction bases not matched to a gene: 4. The germline V gene has CDR1 LGHDT and CDR2 YNNKEL (reference sequence). CDR3 length equals 15 residues. The CDR3 loop reads CASSRGGADTDTQYF. CDR3 nucleotides: TGTGCCAGCAGCCGCGGGGGGGCCGACACAGATACGCAGTATTTT.

The genes are TRBV20-1 and TRBJ2-7, with D hard to call. The end of the DNA aligns better with TRBJ2-5, so the J call may be wrong. The CDR3 has 13 amino acids. The germline gives CDR1 DFQATT, CDR2 SNEGSKA (reference sequence). In nucleotides, the CDR3 is TGCAGTGCTAGAGTGGGTACCACGGGGACCCAGTACTTC. It translates to CSARVGTTGTQYF.

This clonotype came up a few times. Its ends do not fully match the called genes, so a read error is possible. The chain carries TRBV7-7 and TRBJ2-7, with D uncertain. This CDR3 is built from 17 residues. The germline V gene encodes CDR1 SSHAT and CDR2 FNYEAQ (reference sequence). In DNA form, the CDR3 reads TGTGCTAGCAGCTTAGCAATGGCAGAAGATCCATCATACGAGCAGTACTTC. Amino acid sequence: CASSLAMAEDPSYEQYF.

The chain has TRBV2 and TRBJ2-5; D unresolved. The CDR3 is 11 residues long. V lost 7 bases and J lost 5, with 8 bases in between. Looked up from germline, CDR1 is SNHLY and CDR2 is FYNNEI. CDR3 in amino acids: CASTEQETQYF. The CDR3 DNA is TGTGCCAGCACCGAACAGGAGACCCAGTACTTC.

The genes are TRBV20-1 and TRBJ2-5, with a possible D match to TRBD1 (6 bases). The CDR3 length is 11 residues. Trimming removed 5 bases from V and 4 bases from J, with 8 bases in between. The germline gives CDR1 DFQATT, CDR2 SNEGSKA (reference sequence). CDR3 sequence: CSAGTTETQYF. Here the CDR3 DNA reads TGCAGTGCTGGGACAACAGAGACCCAGTACTTC.

The table lists this clonotype with a few counts. This chain uses TRBV6-1 with TRBJ1-5; TRBD1 agrees at 7 bases. CDR3 size: 15 residues. V lost 6 bases to trimming and J lost 0 bases; unmatched junction nucleotides: 5. Germline CDR1 reads MNHNS; CDR2 reads SASEGT. CDR3: CASRVTGDSNQPQHF. CDR3 DNA: TGTGCCAGCAGGGTTACAGGGGATAGCAATCAGCCCCAGCATTTT.

In this sample, this clonotype turned up many times. The V and J genes are TRBV9 and TRBJ2-1; no definite D call. Deletions cut 3 bases from V and 5 bases from J, with 12 bases between. The CDR3 is 14 amino acids. Germline lookup yields CDR1 SGDLS and CDR2 YYNGEE. CDR3 region: CASSAWLDDNEQFF. DNA for the CDR3: TGTGCCAGCAGCGCCTGGCTAGATGACAATGAGCAGTTCTTC.

The genes are TRBV24-1 and TRBJ1-2; 10 bases agree with TRBD1. This CDR3 is built from 15 residues. From germline, CDR1 is KGHDR and CDR2 SFDVKD. V trimming: 5 bases; J trimming: 5 bases; junction bases outside the gene matches: 7. The CDR3 nucleotides read TGTGCCACCAGTGGCCTGGGACAGGGGTATTATGGCTACACCTTC. It is translated as CATSGLGQGYYGYTF.

This clonotype was recorded once. The chain has TRBV29-1 and TRBJ1-6; 12 nucleotides agree with TRBD1. The CDR3 runs to 15 residues. Germline CDR1 and CDR2: SQVTM and ANQGSEA. With 5 bases clipped from V and 9 bases from J, the junction kept 8 bases outside the gene matches. The CDR3 sequence is CSVLDGTGGSSPLHF. DNA of the CDR3: TGCAGCGTTCTTGATGGGACAGGGGGCTCTTCACCCCTCCACTTT.

This chain joins TRBV5-1 and TRBJ2-7; D is possibly TRBD1 (6 bases). The J call may be mistaken, given a closer DNA end match to TRBJ2-5. This CDR3 is 13 amino acids long. Germline V gene data show CDR1 as SGHRS and CDR2 as YFSETQ. CDR3 bases: TGCGCCAGCTCCCGGGACATTAGAGAGACCCAGTACTTC. Translating gives CASSRDIRETQYF.

This clonotype was recorded a few times. The chain joins TRBV20-1 to TRBJ2-3; the D is unclear. Germline CDR1 and CDR2: DFQATT and SNEGSKA (reference sequence). The CDR3 covers 13 residues. The V and J ends lost 1 base and 0 bases respectively, with 5 bases between them. CDR3 residues: CSARVRSTDTQYF. In nucleotides, the CDR3 is TGCAGTGCTAGAGTTAGAAGCACAGATACGCAGTATTTT.

The V and J genes are TRBV4-3 and TRBJ2-3; D ambiguous. Trimming removed 4 bases from V and 4 bases from J, with 12 bases in between. The CDR3 is 14 residues long. The germline V gene encodes CDR1 LGHNA and CDR2 YSLEER. CDR3 nucleotide sequence: TGCGCCAGCAGCCGAGATATAGGCTCAGATACGCAGTATTTT. This encodes CASSRDIGSDTQYF.